The present T cell receptor beta chain was sequenced within a study of blood T cell repertoires in COVID-19. About the study: The United States, Italy and Spain supplied acute and convalescent COVID-19 samples. PBMCs, B-cell-depleted T cells, or T cells were the source of the cDNA or gDNA that made up the material.

As handled by the study authors: Nucleated cell number was recorded as an estimate derived from reference gene primer amplification. Profiled with immunoSEQ multiplex PCR; TCRdb holds only in-frame clones, not every one. V and J calls plus clone size are reproduced from that table; the DNA served to infer D and trimming. Here the sample spans roughly 20,000 clones, 85% being singletons. This clonotype was sampled from a human donor with active COVID-19. The donor label of this sample is uncertain. Sequences were obtained from peripheral blood.

The CDR3 nucleotides read TGTGCCAGTAGCCTTATCTCCCTCCGGGACACTGAAGCTTTCTTT. Protein sequence: CASSLISLRDTEAFF. This sequence joins TRBV19 and TRBJ1-1; D ambiguous. The CDR3 has 15 amino acids. Germline CDR1 reads LNHDA; CDR2 reads SQIVND (reference sequence). V gave up 6 bases and J gave up 3 bases, with 17 bases separating them. Together with reference TRBV19 and TRBJ1-1, the CDR3 gives the full variable domain: DGGITQSPKYLFRKEGQNVTLSCEQNLNHDAMYWYRQDPGQGLRLIYYSQIVNDFQKGDIAEGYSVSREKKESFPLTVTSAQKNPTAFYLCASSLISLRDTEAFFGQGTRLTVV.